These T cell receptor beta chains were read from a single sample in a study of shared clonotypes between healthy human individuals. Measured with immunoSEQ multiplex PCR; TCRdb has only the in-frame clones, and not every one. Here the sample spans about 2.3 million clones, approximately 90% being singletons. The sequenced material came from naive CD4+ T cells from PBMCs. Receptors originate from a man aged 18 to 30 in good health. Some clones in this sample may be carry-over from other donors' samples. CDR3s leave out the opening cysteine and the closing phenylalanine or tryptophan. The D gene is left open where the match is weak. For some rows the clone size is stated as once, few or many, or as a class when expanded; others skip it.

TRBJ2-2 NA NA TRBV9 ASSEGSVTGELF
TRBJ2-1 once NA TRBV18 ASSRAVGGLDEQF
TRBJ2-7 NA TRBD1 TRBV28 ASRPGQVPYEQY
TRBJ1-3 NA NA TRBV28 ASSLTRGNTIY
TRBJ2-2 NA TRBD2 TRBV7-2 ASSAVGGSTGELF
TRBJ2-2 NA TRBD2 TRBV6-4 ASSAGGGELF
TRBJ1-1 NA NA TRBV28 ASSLNSYMNTEAF
TRBJ2-5 NA NA TRBV20-1 SGLVETQY
TRBJ1-1 NA TRBD1 TRBV5-4 ASSLPRQGWTEAF
TRBJ2-7 NA TRBD2 TRBV19 ASRVNTGGTEEQY
TRBJ2-1 once NA TRBV20-1 SARETGEQF
TRBJ2-5 NA TRBD1 TRBV10-3 AISEQGWETQY
TRBJ2-7 NA NA TRBV5-5 ASSLGPAEHYEQY
TRBJ2-5 NA NA TRBV7-6 ASSLGGEYQETQY
TRBJ1-4 NA NA TRBV7-9 ASSSSRANEKLF
TRBJ2-2 NA TRBD2 TRBV14 ASSPGGGTGGELF
TRBJ2-2 once TRBD2 TRBV5-1 ASSSSGINTGELF
TRBJ2-5 NA TRBD1 TRBV11-3 ASSMQGEETQY
TRBJ2-7 NA NA TRBV7-2 ASSLAGGSYEQY
TRBJ1-2 NA NA TRBV5-1 ASIRGGGENYGYT
TRBJ1-5 few TRBD1 TRBV30 AWDRGFDQPQH
TRBJ1-2 NA NA TRBV4-1 ASSHPSGGPGDGYT
TRBJ1-1 NA NA TRBV19 ASSTIDRMNTEAF
TRBJ2-7 NA TRBD2 TRBV5-4 ASSPGLAGVSYEQY
TRBJ2-3 NA TRBD2 TRBV5-4 ASSPAPSSGSTLDTQY
TRBJ2-6 NA NA TRBV28 ASSGTLQANVLT
TRBJ2-2 NA NA TRBV6-4 ASRDRITGELF
TRBJ2-7 NA NA TRBV7-9 ASSSNQGNEQY
TRBJ2-1 NA NA TRBV21-1 ASSSGAQVRGEQF
TRBJ1-4 NA TRBD1 TRBV6-1 ASSDRGGGEKLF
TRBJ2-7 NA NA TRBV7-2 ASSFQGTYEQY
TRBJ2-1 NA NA TRBV9 ASSSETGGNYNEQF
TRBJ1-5 NA NA TRBV28 ASSLWVQGQPQH
TRBJ1-5 NA NA TRBV6-4 ASSDATAIRDQPQH
TRBJ2-1 NA NA TRBV19 ASSIAGDSYNEQF
TRBJ2-1 NA TRBD2 TRBV28 ASSFLASGSEEQF
TRBJ2-7 NA NA TRBV7-2 ASSMDGGGFYEQY
TRBJ1-1 few NA TRBV29-1 SVAPVLNTEAF
TRBJ1-1 NA NA TRBV28 ASKGGFSEAF